This T cell receptor (beta chain) was retrieved from a study of blood T cell repertoires in COVID-19. Turning to the study itself: Spain, Italy and the United States supplied samples that represented acute and convalescent COVID-19. PBMCs, B-cell-depleted T cells, or T cells provided the cDNA or gDNA that made up the material.

In the authors' methods: Amplification of reference gene primers was used by the study to estimate nucleated cell counts. Some clones are missing from TCRdb's copy, which holds only in-frame ones; the method was immunoSEQ multiplex PCR. The D gene and trimming were derived from the DNA, and the V and J assignments and clone size from that table. The table lists 80,000 to 90,000 clones, about 88% of them singletons. Germline CDR1 reads LGHDT; CDR2 reads YNNKEL (reference sequence). With 1 base clipped from V and 4 bases from J, the junction kept 4 bases outside the gene matches. The CDR3 totals 15 residues.

This sequence joins TRBV3-1 (or the pseudogene TRBV3-2) and TRBJ1-1, with 9 bases that match TRBD1. The material sequenced was peripheral blood. The TCR originated in a man at least 80 years old with active or convalescent COVID-19. The DNA of the CDR3 is TGTGCCAGCAGCCAAGGGGCGGGACAGGGCACTGAAGCTTTCTTT. This codes for CASSQGAGQGTEAFF.